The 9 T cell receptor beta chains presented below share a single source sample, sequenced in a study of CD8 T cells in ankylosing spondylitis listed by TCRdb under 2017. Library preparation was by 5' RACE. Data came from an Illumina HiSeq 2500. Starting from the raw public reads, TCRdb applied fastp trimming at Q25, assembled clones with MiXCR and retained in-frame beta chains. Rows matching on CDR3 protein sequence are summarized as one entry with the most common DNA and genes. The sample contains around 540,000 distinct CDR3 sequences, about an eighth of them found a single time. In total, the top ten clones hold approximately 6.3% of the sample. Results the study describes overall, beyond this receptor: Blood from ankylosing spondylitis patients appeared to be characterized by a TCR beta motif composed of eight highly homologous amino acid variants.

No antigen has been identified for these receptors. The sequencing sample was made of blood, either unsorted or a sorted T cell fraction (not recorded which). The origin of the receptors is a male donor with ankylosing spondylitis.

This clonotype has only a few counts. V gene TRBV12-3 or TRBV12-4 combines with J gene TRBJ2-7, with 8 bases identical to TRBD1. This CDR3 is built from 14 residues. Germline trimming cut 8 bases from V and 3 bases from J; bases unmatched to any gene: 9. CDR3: CASGKTGEVYEQYF. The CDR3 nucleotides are TGTGCCAGCGGCAAGACAGGGGAGGTCTACGAGCAGTACTTC.

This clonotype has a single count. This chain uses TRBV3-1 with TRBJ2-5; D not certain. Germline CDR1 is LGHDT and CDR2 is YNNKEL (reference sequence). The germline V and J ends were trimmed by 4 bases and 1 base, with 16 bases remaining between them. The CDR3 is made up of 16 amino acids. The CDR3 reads CASSRSLRDTQETQYF. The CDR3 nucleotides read TGTGCCAGCAGCCGATCTCTAAGAGACACCCAAGAGACCCAGTACTTC.

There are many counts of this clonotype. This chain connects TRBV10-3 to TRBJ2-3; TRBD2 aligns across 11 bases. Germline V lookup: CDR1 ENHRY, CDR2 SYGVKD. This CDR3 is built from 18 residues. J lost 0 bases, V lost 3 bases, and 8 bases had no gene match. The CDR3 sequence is CAISEGSSGRLSTDTQYF. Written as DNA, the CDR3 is TGTGCCATCAGTGAAGGATCTAGCGGGAGGCTAAGCACAGATACGCAGTATTTT.

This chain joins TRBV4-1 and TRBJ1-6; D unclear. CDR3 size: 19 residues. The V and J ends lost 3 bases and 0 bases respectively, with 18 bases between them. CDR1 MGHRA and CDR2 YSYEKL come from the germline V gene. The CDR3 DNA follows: TGCGCCAGCAGCCAGGCTGGCAGCGTCTGGGGCTCCTATAATTCACCCCTCCACTTT. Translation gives CASSQAGSVWGSYNSPLHF.

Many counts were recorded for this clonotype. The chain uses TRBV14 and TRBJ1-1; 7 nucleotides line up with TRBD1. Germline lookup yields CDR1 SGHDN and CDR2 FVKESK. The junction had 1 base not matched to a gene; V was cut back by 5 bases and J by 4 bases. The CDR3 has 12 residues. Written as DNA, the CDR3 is TGTGCCAGCAGCGCAGGGGGCACTGAAGCTTTCTTT. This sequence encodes CASSAGGTEAFF.

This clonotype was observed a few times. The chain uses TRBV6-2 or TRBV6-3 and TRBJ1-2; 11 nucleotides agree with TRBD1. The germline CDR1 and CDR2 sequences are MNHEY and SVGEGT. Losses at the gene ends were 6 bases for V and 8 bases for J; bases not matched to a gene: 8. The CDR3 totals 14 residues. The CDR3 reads CASRRTGGPGGYTF. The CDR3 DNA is TGTGCCAGCAGACGGACAGGGGGCCCTGGAGGCTACACCTTC.

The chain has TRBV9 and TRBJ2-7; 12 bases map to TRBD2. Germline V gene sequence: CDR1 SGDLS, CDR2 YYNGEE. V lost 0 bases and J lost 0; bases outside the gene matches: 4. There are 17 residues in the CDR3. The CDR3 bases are TGTGCCAGCAGCGTAGGACTAGCGGGAGCGAGCTCCTACGAGCAGTACTTC. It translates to CASSVGLAGASSYEQYF. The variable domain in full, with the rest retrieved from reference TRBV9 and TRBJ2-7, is DSGVTQTPKHLITATGQRVTLRCSPRSGDLSVYWYQQSLDQGLQFLIQYYNGEERAKGNILERFSAQQFPDLHSELNLSSLELGDSALYFCASSVGLAGASSYEQYFGPGTRLTVT.

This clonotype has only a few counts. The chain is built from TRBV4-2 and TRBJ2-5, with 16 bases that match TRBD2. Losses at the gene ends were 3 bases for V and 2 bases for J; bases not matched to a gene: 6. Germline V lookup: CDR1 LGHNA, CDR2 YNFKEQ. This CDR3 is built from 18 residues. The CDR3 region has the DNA TGTGCCAGCAGCCAGACCGGGACTAGCGGGAGGGGGCAAGAGACCCAGTACTTC. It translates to CASSQTGTSGRGQETQYF.

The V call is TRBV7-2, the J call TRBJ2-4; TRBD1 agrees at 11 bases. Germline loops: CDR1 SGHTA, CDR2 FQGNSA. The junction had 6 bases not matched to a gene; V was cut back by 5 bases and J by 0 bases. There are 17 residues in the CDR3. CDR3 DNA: TGTGCCAGCAGCGTGGGACAGGGGGTATTAGCCAAAAACATTCAGTACTTC. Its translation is CASSVGQGVLAKNIQYF.